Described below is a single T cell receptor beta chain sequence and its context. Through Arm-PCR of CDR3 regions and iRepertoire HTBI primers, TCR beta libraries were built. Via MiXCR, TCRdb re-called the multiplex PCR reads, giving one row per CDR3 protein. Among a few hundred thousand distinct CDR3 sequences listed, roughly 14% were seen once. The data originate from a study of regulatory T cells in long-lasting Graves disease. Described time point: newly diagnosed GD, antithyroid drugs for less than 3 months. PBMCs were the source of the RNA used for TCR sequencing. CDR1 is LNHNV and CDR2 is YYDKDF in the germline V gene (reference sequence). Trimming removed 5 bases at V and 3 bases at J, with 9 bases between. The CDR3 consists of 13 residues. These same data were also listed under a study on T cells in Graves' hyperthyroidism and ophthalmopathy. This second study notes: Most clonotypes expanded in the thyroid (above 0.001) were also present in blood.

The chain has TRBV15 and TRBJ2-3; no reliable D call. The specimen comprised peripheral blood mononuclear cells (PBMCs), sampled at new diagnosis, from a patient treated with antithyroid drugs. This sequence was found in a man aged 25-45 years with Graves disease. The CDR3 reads CATSASRTDTQYF. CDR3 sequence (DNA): TGTGCCACCAGCGCGAGTAGAACAGATACGCAGTATTTT.